One T cell receptor beta chain is described in this entry. This sample was taken from a study of identifying expanded T cells in peripheral blood. Measured with immunoSEQ multiplex PCR; TCRdb has only the in-frame clones, and not every one. The data contain tens of thousands of clones, more than 70% of them seen just once; the ten biggest clones take up about 20%. Germline V gives CDR1 SNHLY, CDR2 FYNNEI. V dropped 11 bases and J dropped 2 bases, with 12 bases sitting between them. The CDR3 contains 12 residues. V gene TRBV2 combines with J gene TRBJ2-5; TRBD2 is a possible D gene (6 bases). This receptor was taken from a person aged 18 to 70 in good health. Sequencing was carried out using blood. This chain's CDR3 is CACRGDQETQYF. DNA for the CDR3: TGTGCCTGCCGCGGGGATCAAGAGACCCAGTACTTC.